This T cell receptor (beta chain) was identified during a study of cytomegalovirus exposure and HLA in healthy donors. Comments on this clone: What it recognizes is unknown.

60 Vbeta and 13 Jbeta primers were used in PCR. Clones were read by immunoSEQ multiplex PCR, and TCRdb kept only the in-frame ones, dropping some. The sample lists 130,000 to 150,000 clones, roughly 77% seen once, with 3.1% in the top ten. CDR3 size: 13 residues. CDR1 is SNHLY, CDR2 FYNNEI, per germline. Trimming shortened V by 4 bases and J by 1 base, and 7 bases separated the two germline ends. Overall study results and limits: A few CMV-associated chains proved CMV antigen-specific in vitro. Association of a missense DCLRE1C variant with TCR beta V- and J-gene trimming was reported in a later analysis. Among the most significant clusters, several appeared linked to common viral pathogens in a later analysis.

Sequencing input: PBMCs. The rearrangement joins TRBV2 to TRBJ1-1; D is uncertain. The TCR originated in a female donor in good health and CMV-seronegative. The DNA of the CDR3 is TGTGCCAGCAGTGTGGGAGAGAACACTGAAGCTTTCTTT. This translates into CASSVGENTEAFF.